The 20 T cell receptor beta chains below were found in one sample sequenced in a study of T cells in Graves' hyperthyroidism and ophthalmopathy. Regions amplified from RNA transcripts were the TCR beta CDR3 regions. A first-round RT-PCR of the TCR CDR3 used the HTBI primer set. TCRdb called the multiplex PCR reads again in MiXCR, with one record for every CDR3 protein. The sample yields approximately 720,000 distinct CDR3 sequences, around 20% seen once. Material for sequencing was blood. The receptors here all came from a woman in her forties or fifties with Graves' hyperthyroidism that later progressed to Graves' ophthalmopathy.

This chain uses TRBV5-5 with TRBJ2-5, with 9 positions matching TRBD2. Germline CDR1 SGHKS, CDR2 YYEKEE (reference sequence). This CDR3 spans 14 amino acids. J was trimmed by 5 bases and V by 4 bases; bases with no gene match: 6. The CDR3 DNA follows: TGTGCCAGCAGCAGTGTAGCGGGGGTTGAGACCCAGTACTTC. The encoded protein is CASSSVAGVETQYF.

DNA of the CDR3: TGTGCCAGCAGGGAGAACAGGGACCTGGCGCAGTACTTC. Amino acid sequence: CASRENRDLAQYF. The rearrangement joins TRBV6-1 to TRBJ2-7, with D maybe TRBD1 (6 bases). Trimming took off 6 bases at V and 9 bases at J, with 18 bases between the two ends. Germline CDR1 reads MNHNS; CDR2 reads SASEGT. This CDR3 has 13 residues.

Remarks on this clonotype: At one boundary the junction diverges from the germline segment, which might be a read error. V and J are TRBV6-1 and TRBJ2-1; possibly TRBD1 for D (5 bases). From germline, CDR1 is MNHNS and CDR2 SASEGT. The CDR3 contains 15 residues. DNA of the CDR3: TGTGCCAGCAAGGAACAGGTGAGCTCCCACAATGAGCAGTTCTTC. This encodes CASKEQVSSHNEQFF.

This clonotype was seen repeatedly, ten times or more. The rearrangement uses TRBV3-1 and TRBJ2-3; no firm D call. The ends were cut back, 0 bases at V and 7 bases at J, with 11 bases in the middle. Germline loops: CDR1 LGHDT, CDR2 YNNKEL (reference sequence). The CDR3 extends over 14 amino acids. The CDR3 protein is CASSQDSVLNTQYF. Here the CDR3 DNA reads TGTGCCAGCAGCCAAGATTCCGTTCTCAATACGCAGTATTTT.

This clonotype came up many times. The chain recombines TRBV3-1 with TRBJ1-2, with D maybe TRBD1 (5 bases). From germline, CDR1 is LGHDT and CDR2 YNNKEL (reference sequence). V was pared by 1 base and J by 6 bases, with 12 bases between. This CDR3 is 14 amino acids long. As DNA, the CDR3 is TGTGCCAGCAGCCAAGTGGCAGGGTCGCATGGCTACACCTTC. Translation: CASSQVAGSHGYTF.

There are a few counts of this clonotype. The V call is TRBV12-3 or TRBV12-4, the J call TRBJ1-5; a possible D gene is TRBD1 (6 bases). The CDR3 is 15 residues long. V gave up 4 bases and J gave up 2 bases, with 12 bases separating them. The CDR3 DNA sequence: TGTGCCAGCAGTTCGAGCAGGGGTCGCAATCAGCCCCAGCATTTT. It yields the protein CASSSSRGRNQPQHF.

This clonotype appeared many times. The V call is TRBV12-3 or TRBV12-4, the J call TRBJ1-3; TRBD1 agrees at 9 bases. The CDR3 runs to 16 residues. V was clipped by 1 base and J by 1 base; unmatched bases: 2. This CDR3 reads CASSLGGTGSGNTIYF. As DNA, the CDR3 is TGTGCCAGCAGTTTAGGCGGGACAGGGTCTGGAAACACCATATATTTT.

The count of this clonotype is one. This chain uses TRBV3-1 with TRBJ2-1; maybe TRBD1 (5 bases). The CDR3 is made up of 13 amino acids. Per the germline V gene, CDR1 is LGHDT and CDR2 is YNNKEL (reference sequence). V was clipped by 0 bases and J by 8 bases, with 8 bases between them. CDR3 sequence (DNA): TGTGCCAGCAGCCAAGATTTGGGGCATGAGCAGTTCTTC. This encodes CASSQDLGHEQFF.

This clonotype occurred a few times. This chain links TRBV15 with TRBJ2-3, with 9 positions matching TRBD1. This CDR3 spans 20 amino acids. V shed 7 bases and J 4 bases; nucleotides not matched to a gene: 24. Germline V gene sequence: CDR1 LNHNV, CDR2 YYDKDF (reference sequence). The CDR3 is CATIQNRPGSGQGAADTQYF. CDR3 DNA sequence: TGTGCCACCATCCAAAACCGACCGGGATCGGGACAGGGCGCTGCAGATACGCAGTATTTT.

This clonotype appeared many times. V and J are TRBV5-1 and TRBJ2-3; 8 bases are shared with TRBD2. The CDR3 spans 18 residues. Germline V gene data show CDR1 as SGHRS and CDR2 as YFSETQ. The J segment lost 5 bases and the V segment lost 0 bases, leaving 14 bases of the junction unmatched. Here the CDR3 reads CASSLGGQAGVRGDTQYF. The CDR3 DNA reads TGCGCCAGCAGCTTGGGGGGCCAAGCGGGGGTGCGAGGAGATACGCAGTATTTT.

In its sample, this clonotype was seen many times. The chain couples TRBV30 to TRBJ1-1; TRBD1 is a possible D gene (5 bases). Trimming removed 0 bases at V and 1 base at J, with 9 bases between. The CDR3 is made up of 14 amino acids. Looked up from germline, CDR1 is GTSNPN and CDR2 is SVGIG (reference sequence). DNA for the CDR3: TGTGCCTGGAGTGTTGACAGATCGAACACTGAAGCTTTCTTT. This translates into CAWSVDRSNTEAFF.

The genes are TRBV20-1 and TRBJ2-1; 9 positions agree with TRBD2. The ends lost 6 bases at V and 2 bases at J; junction bases unmatched: 14. In germline, CDR1 is DFQATT, CDR2 SNEGSKA (reference sequence). The CDR3 is 17 amino acids. CDR3 residues: CSARERGDLGAYNEQFF. The CDR3 DNA is TGCAGTGCCCGTGAGCGGGGGGACTTGGGGGCCTACAATGAGCAGTTCTTC.

This clonotype was counted ten times or more. This chain joins TRBV7-2 and TRBJ1-1; TRBD1 is a possible D gene (6 bases). From germline, CDR1 is SGHTA and CDR2 FQGNSA. The ends were cut back, 1 base at V and 2 bases at J, with 11 bases in the middle. The CDR3 length is 15 residues. CDR3 amino acids: CASSLGYRANTEAFF. The CDR3 DNA sequence: TGTGCCAGCAGCTTAGGGTACAGGGCTAACACTGAAGCTTTCTTT.

The chain recombines TRBV27 with TRBJ2-1; either TRBD1 or TRBD2 may supply D (5 bases each). There are 15 residues in the CDR3. Per the germline V gene, CDR1 is MNHEY and CDR2 is SMNVEV (reference sequence). Trimming took off 3 bases at V and 8 bases at J, with 17 bases between the two ends. CDR3 in DNA: TGTGCCAGCAGTTTTGGGGGACCCCAAGGCTATGAGCAGTTCTTC. Protein product: CASSFGGPQGYEQFF.

This clonotype was recorded many times. V gene TRBV2 combines with J gene TRBJ1-5; 7 bases match TRBD1. Trimming removed 5 bases from V and 2 bases from J; junction bases left unmatched: 6. The CDR3 runs to 15 residues. Germline lookup yields CDR1 SNHLY and CDR2 FYNNEI. As DNA, the CDR3 is TGTGCCAGCAGTCGACAGGGTCGAGGCAATCAGCCCCAGCATTTT. Its translation: CASSRQGRGNQPQHF.

This clonotype turned up a few times. The chain carries TRBV19 and TRBJ1-2; TRBD1 might be the D (5 bases). CDR1 and CDR2 from the germline V gene are LNHDA and SQIVND (reference sequence). Deletions cut 9 bases from V and 0 bases from J, with 8 bases between. The CDR3 covers 12 residues. The CDR3 loop is CASQTANYGYTF. The CDR3 DNA reads TGTGCCAGCCAGACAGCTAACTATGGCTACACCTTC.

There are a few counts of this clonotype. Since a much larger clone is just one base distant, this may be a read error. The gene calls are TRBV18 and TRBJ2-5; 8 bases match TRBD1. Germline V gene lookup returns CDR1 KGHSH and CDR2 LQKENI. The CDR3 is 15 amino acids. The J segment lost 2 bases and the V segment lost 4 bases, leaving 6 bases of the junction unmatched. The CDR3 DNA reads as TGTGCCAGCTCACTTTCCCGGACAGGGCAAGAGACCCAGTACTTC. Its protein product is CASSLSRTGQETQYF.

This clonotype appeared once. The chain links TRBV5-4 to TRBJ2-1; 15 positions match TRBD2. The germline V gene encodes CDR1 SGHNT and CDR2 YYREEE (reference sequence). Losses at the gene ends were 4 bases for V and 2 bases for J; bases not matched to a gene: 4. The CDR3 has 17 amino acids. This chain's CDR3 is CASSTGLAGGPYNEQFF. The DNA of the CDR3 is TGTGCCAGCAGCACGGGACTAGCGGGGGGCCCCTACAATGAGCAGTTCTTC.

The chain combines TRBV6-5 with TRBJ2-7, with D perhaps given as TRBD1 or TRBD2 (5 bases each). Germline CDR1 and CDR2: MNHEY and SVGAGI. V lost 6 bases and J 2 bases, leaving 14 bases between the germline ends. The CDR3 covers 14 residues. As DNA, the CDR3 is TGTGCCAGCAGGAACCGGGACGGAGCCTACGAGCAGTACTTC. This sequence encodes CASRNRDGAYEQYF.

The rearrangement uses TRBV20-1 and TRBJ1-6, with D possibly being TRBD1 (5 bases). The CDR3 is made up of 13 amino acids. Germline V gene sequence: CDR1 DFQATT, CDR2 SNEGSKA (reference sequence). V lost 3 bases and J 6 bases, leaving 9 bases between the germline ends. The CDR3 protein is CSARPGPNSPLHF. In DNA, the CDR3 is TGCAGTGCTAGGCCGGGACCTAATTCACCCCTCCACTTT.